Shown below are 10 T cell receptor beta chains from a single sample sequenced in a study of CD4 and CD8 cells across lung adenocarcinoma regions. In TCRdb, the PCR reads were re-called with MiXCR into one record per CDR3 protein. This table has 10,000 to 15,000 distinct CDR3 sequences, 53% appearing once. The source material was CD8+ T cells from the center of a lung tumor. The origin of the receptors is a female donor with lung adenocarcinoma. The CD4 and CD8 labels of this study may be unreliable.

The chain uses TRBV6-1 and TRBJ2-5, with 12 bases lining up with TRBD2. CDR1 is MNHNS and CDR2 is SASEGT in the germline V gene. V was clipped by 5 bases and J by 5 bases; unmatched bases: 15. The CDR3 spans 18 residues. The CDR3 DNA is TGTGCCAGCAGTCGTGGAAGAGCTAGCGGGGGGGCCGGGGAGACCCAGTACTTC. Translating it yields CASSRGRASGGAGETQYF.

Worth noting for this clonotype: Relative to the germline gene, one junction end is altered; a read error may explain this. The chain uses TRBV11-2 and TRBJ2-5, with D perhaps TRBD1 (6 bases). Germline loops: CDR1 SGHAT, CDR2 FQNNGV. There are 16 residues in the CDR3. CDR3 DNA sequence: TGTGCTAGCAGGGGCACAGGGCGGGTAACCACAGATACGCAGTACTTC. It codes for CASRGTGRVTTDTQYF.

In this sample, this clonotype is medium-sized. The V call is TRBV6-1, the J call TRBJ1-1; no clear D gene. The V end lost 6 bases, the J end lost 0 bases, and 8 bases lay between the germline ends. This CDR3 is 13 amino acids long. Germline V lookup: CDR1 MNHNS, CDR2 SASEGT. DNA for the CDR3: TGTGCCAGCAGGCTCCGCATGAACACTGAAGCTTTCTTT. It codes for CASRLRMNTEAFF.

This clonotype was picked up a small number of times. CDR3 sequence: CASSLEPARYGYTF. The CDR3 DNA follows: TGCGCCAGCAGCTTGGAACCGGCGCGCTATGGCTACACCTTC. The gene calls are TRBV5-1 and TRBJ1-2, with D uncertain. Germline V gene sequence: CDR1 SGHRS, CDR2 YFSETQ. V was cut by 0 bases and J by 4 bases, with 10 bases left in between. This CDR3 spans 14 amino acids.

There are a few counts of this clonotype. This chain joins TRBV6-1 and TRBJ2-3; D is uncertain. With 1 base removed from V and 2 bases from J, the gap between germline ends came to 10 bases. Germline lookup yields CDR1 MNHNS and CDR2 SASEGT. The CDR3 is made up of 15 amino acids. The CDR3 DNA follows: TGTGCCAGCAGTGAAGGACCTATAATCACAGATACGCAGTATTTT. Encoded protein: CASSEGPIITDTQYF.

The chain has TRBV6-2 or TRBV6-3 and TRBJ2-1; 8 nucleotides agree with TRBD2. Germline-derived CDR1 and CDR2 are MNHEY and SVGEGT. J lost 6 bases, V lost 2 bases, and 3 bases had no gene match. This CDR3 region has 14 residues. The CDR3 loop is CASSYVAGGNEQFF. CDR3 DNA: TGTGCCAGCAGTTACGTCGCGGGGGGCAATGAGCAGTTCTTC.

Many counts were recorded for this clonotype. Here the CDR3 DNA reads TGTGCCAGCAGTTTTACAGGGGACTATTCACCCCTCCACTTT. Amino acid sequence: CASSFTGDYSPLHF. V usage is TRBV6-5 and J usage is TRBJ1-6, with TRBD1 identical over 7 bases. The length of the CDR3 is 14 residues. CDR1 and CDR2 from the germline V gene are MNHEY and SVGAGI. Unmatched junction bases numbered 5, after V lost 4 bases and J lost 8 bases.

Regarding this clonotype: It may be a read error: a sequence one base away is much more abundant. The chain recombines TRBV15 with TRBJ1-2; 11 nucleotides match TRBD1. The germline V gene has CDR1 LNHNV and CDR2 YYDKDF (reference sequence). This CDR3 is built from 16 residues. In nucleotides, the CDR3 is TGTGTCACCAGCAGAGGACAGGGGGCGCGTAACTATGGCTACACCTTC. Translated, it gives CVTSRGQGARNYGYTF.

DNA for the CDR3: TGTGCCAGCAGCCAAGGGACACTGATGAACACTGAAGCTTTCTTT. As protein: CASSQGTLMNTEAFF. The chain links TRBV4-2 to TRBJ1-1; D might be TRBD1 (5 bases). The ends were cut back, 1 base at V and 0 bases at J, with 9 bases in the middle. The CDR3 sequence is 15 residues long. Germline V lookup: CDR1 LGHNA, CDR2 YNFKEQ.

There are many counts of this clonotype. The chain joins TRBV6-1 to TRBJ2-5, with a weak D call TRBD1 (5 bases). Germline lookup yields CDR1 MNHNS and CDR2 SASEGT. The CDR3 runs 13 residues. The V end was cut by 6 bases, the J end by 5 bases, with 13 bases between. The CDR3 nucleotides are TGTGCCAGCAGAGGACAACCCGGGGAGACCCAGTACTTC. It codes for CASRGQPGETQYF.